This T cell receptor (beta chain) was observed in a study of blood T cells in healthy people across ages. The CDR3 spans 12 residues. V was shortened by 3 bases and J by 3 bases, with 9 bases between the two germline ends. Germline CDR1 is DFQATT and CDR2 is SNEGSKA (reference sequence). For the second PCR, which ran for about 6 to 11 cycles, a sample-barcoded 5' primer and a J-beta primer mix were used. TCRdb analysed the 5' RACE reads with MiXCR anew, one entry per CDR3 protein. The table includes under 850,000 distinct CDR3 sequences, around 36% detected once. In this sample, this clonotype turned up a few times.

The sequenced sample consisted of blood. This TCR came from a man between 18 and 35 years old in good health. V is TRBV20-1 and J is TRBJ2-7; D unclear. CDR3 protein: CSASGQDYEQYF. The CDR3 DNA is TGCAGTGCTAGTGGCCAGGACTACGAGCAGTACTTC.